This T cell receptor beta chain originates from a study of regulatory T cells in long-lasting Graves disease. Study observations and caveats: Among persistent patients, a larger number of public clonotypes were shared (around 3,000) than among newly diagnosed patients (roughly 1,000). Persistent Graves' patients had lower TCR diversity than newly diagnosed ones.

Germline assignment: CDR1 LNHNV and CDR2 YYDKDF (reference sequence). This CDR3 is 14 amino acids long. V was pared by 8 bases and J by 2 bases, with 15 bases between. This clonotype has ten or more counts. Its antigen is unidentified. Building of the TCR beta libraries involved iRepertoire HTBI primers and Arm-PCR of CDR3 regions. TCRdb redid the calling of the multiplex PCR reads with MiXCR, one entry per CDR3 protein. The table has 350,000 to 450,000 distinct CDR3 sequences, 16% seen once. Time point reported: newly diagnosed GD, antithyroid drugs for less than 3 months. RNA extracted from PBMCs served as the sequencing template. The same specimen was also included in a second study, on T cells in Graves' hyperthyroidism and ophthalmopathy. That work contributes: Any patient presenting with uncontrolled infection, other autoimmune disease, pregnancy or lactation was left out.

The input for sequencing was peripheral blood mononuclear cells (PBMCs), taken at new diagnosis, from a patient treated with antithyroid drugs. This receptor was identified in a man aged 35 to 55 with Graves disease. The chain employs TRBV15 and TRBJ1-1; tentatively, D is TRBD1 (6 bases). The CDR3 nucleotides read TGTGCCACCCGGGGGGGGGCCATCAACACTGAAGCTTTCTTT. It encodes CATRGGAINTEAFF.